The 3 T cell receptor beta chains listed next were all sequenced from one sample in a study of Ad26.COV2.S vaccination and SARS-CoV-2 variants (dated by TCRdb to 2020 to 2023). The treatment or condition label, as the study defines it: about 20 received Ad26.COV2.S at low or high dose, single or two shots; several received placebo; per-sample allocation not given. For vaccine and placebo recipients, repertoires were sequenced using samples collected on day 63 after the first injection. Libraries came from the immunoSEQ multiplex PCR assay. As stored in TCRdb, this immuneACCESS dataset retains in-frame rearrangements with V and J assigned. A fraction of the clones does not appear; measured against another copy, unresolved V genes explain less than half of the discrepancy, and the remainder lacks a known reason. This sample gives 410,000 or so clones in total; over 80% of them show up just once. More than 1.5% of the sample belongs to the ten largest clones.

The sample was peripheral blood, taken in a trial of Ad26.COV2.S vaccine versus placebo. The receptors were sampled from a person between 18 and 59 years old who received the Ad26.COV2.S COVID-19 vaccine or a placebo.

This clone was seen just once. The J gene is TRBJ2-6, the V gene TRBV4-1; D is perhaps TRBD1 (6 bases). Trimming pared 5 bases from V and 4 bases from J, leaving 12 bases between. This CDR3 contains 15 residues. Germline CDR1 is MGHRA and CDR2 is YSYEKL. CDR3 residues: CASSWTAMGANVLTF. The CDR3 DNA follows: TGCGCCAGCAGCTGGACAGCTATGGGGGCCAACGTCCTGACTTTC.

This chain connects TRBV5-1 to TRBJ2-3; D is tentatively TRBD1 or TRBD2 (5 bases each). CDR3 length equals 14 residues. In germline, CDR1 is SGHRS, CDR2 YFSETQ. Trimming removed 0 bases at V and 2 bases at J, with 7 bases between. CDR3 nucleotides: TGCGCCAGCAGCTTGGGGGGGTTCACAGATACGCAGTATTTT. This encodes CASSLGGFTDTQYF.

This clone is a singleton in its sample. One end of the junction varies from germline; a read error may be responsible. The chain uses TRBV9 and TRBJ2-3; 14 bases map to TRBD2. Germline loops: CDR1 SGDLS, CDR2 YYNGEE. The CDR3 runs 18 residues. The CDR3 loop is CSSSRGGTSGGGTDTQYF. The CDR3 bases are TGTTCCAGCAGTCGGGGTGGGACTAGCGGGGGAGGCACAGATACGCAGTATTTT.